This entry concerns a single TCR beta chain. Its matching antigen is unknown. This sample stems from a study of cytomegalovirus exposure and HLA in healthy donors. Notes on the study in general: The study labeled approximately 150 TCR beta chains cytomegalovirus-associated. A previous analysis found most TCR beta V segments productive roughly 87% or roughly 30% of the time. In a later analysis, parvovirus B19, influenza, CMV and Epstein-Barr virus appeared linked to several top co-occurrence clusters.

The PCR contained 60 Vbeta and 13 Jbeta primers. Some clones are missing from TCRdb's copy, which holds only in-frame ones; the method was immunoSEQ multiplex PCR. The sample records about 180,000 clones, about 82% being singletons. The CDR3 sequence is 15 residues long. Germline V lookup: CDR1 SNHLY, CDR2 FYNNEI. V trimming: 4 bases; J trimming: 2 bases; junction bases outside the gene matches: 5. The receptor comes from a man aged 18-30 years in good health and CMV-seronegative. The V gene is TRBV2, the J gene TRBJ1-5, with 7 bases fitting TRBD1. Sequencing was done on a sample of PBMCs. The CDR3 reads CASSGGTDGNQPQHF. The CDR3 coding sequence is TGTGCCAGCAGTGGTGGGACAGATGGCAATCAGCCCCAGCATTTT.